Following are 2 T cell receptor beta chains from one sample sequenced in a study of T cell responses to AZD1222 COVID-19 vaccine. The repertoire was sequenced with immunoSEQ multiplex PCR; TCRdb's copy has only in-frame clones and lacks some. The repertoire holds about 170,000 clones, with approximately 92% as singletons. The sequences come from peripheral blood, collected on day 0 of AZD1222 vaccination. These receptors came from an adult in good health.

The chain has TRBV7-2 and TRBJ2-7; D perhaps matches TRBD2 (5 bases). CDR3 size: 16 residues. Germline CDR1 reads SGHTA; CDR2 reads FQGNSA. Trimming cost V 1 base and J 2 bases, with 15 bases left between them. This CDR3 is CASSLVNLAGTYEQYF. DNA for the CDR3: TGTGCCAGCAGCTTAGTCAACTTAGCCGGGACCTACGAGCAGTACTTC.

This rearrangement joins TRBV4-1 to TRBJ2-3, with D possibly matching TRBD1 (6 bases). Germline loops: CDR1 MGHRA, CDR2 YSYEKL. Trimming pared 2 bases from V and 2 bases from J, leaving 8 bases between. The CDR3 is made up of 14 amino acids. The CDR3 here is CASSQRGYTDTQYF. The CDR3 bases are TGCGCCAGCAGCCAAAGGGGGTACACAGATACGCAGTATTTT.